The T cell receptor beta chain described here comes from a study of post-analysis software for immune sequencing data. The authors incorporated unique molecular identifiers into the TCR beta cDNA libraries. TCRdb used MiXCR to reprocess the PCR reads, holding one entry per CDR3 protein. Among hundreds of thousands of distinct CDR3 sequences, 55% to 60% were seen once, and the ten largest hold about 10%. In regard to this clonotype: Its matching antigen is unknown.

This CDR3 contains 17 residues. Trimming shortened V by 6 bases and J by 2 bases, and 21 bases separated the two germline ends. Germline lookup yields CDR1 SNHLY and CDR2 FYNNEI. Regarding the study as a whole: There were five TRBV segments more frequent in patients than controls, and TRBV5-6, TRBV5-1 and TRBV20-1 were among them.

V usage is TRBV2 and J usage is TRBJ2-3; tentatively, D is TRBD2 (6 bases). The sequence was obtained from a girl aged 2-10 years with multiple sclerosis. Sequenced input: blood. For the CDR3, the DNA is TGTGCCAGCAGGGACACTAGACGGGGGAGCATCACAGATACGCAGTATTTT. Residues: CASRDTRRGSITDTQYF. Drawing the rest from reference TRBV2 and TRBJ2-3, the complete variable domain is EPEVTQTPSHQVTQMGQEVILRCVPISNHLYFYWYRQILGQKVEFLVSFYNNEISEKSEIFDDQFSVERPDGSNFTLKIRSTKLEDSAMYFCASRDTRRGSITDTQYFGPGTRLTVL.